This T cell receptor (beta chain) derives from a study of cytomegalovirus exposure and HLA in healthy donors. The sample holds a few counts of this clone. What it binds is unknown. Study findings and constraints: TCR beta V segments were, for the most part, productive about 87% or about 30% of the time in an earlier analysis. A later analysis linked a missense DCLRE1C variant to TCR beta V- and J-gene trimming. Rare TCR sequences dominated, though some public TCRs recurred in many donors.

Germline V gene data show CDR1 as MNHNS and CDR2 as SASEGT. V was clipped by 7 bases and J by 4 bases; unmatched bases: 9. The CDR3 is made up of 14 amino acids. Vbeta (60) and Jbeta (13) primers were used in the PCR. Profiling relied on immunoSEQ multiplex PCR, and the TCRdb table lists in-frame clones only, not all of them. The table includes about 100,000 clones, approximately 80% detected once. This clonotype originated in a woman between 18 and 29 years old in good health and CMV-seropositive. Material: PBMCs. The chain joins TRBV6-1 to TRBJ2-7; TRBD2 aligns across 8 bases. The CDR3 reads CASNPGGGRYEQYF. The CDR3 DNA follows: TGTGCCAGCAATCCCGGCGGCGGGAGGTACGAGCAGTACTTC.